Reported below is one TCR beta chain. The data derive from a study of cytomegalovirus exposure and HLA in healthy donors. The method was immunoSEQ multiplex PCR; TCRdb's version includes in-frame clones alone and lacks a portion of them. The data show 47,000 or so clones, approximately 90% seen once. Separate from the approximately 700-subject first cohort was the roughly 130-subject validation cohort, to which the donors belonged. This receptor was taken from a man aged 18-30 years in good health and CMV-seronegative. Sequencing was done on a sample of PBMCs.

CDR3 protein: CASSLTGTENTGELFF. The CDR3 nucleotides are TGTGCCAGCAGCTTGACCGGGACAGAGAACACCGGGGAGCTGTTTTTT. The rearrangement uses TRBV5-6 and TRBJ2-2; 7 bases line up with TRBD1. Per the germline V gene, CDR1 is SGHDT and CDR2 is YYEEEE. Trimming at V came to 1 base and at J to 1 base, leaving 4 bases not matched to a gene. This CDR3 is built from 16 residues.